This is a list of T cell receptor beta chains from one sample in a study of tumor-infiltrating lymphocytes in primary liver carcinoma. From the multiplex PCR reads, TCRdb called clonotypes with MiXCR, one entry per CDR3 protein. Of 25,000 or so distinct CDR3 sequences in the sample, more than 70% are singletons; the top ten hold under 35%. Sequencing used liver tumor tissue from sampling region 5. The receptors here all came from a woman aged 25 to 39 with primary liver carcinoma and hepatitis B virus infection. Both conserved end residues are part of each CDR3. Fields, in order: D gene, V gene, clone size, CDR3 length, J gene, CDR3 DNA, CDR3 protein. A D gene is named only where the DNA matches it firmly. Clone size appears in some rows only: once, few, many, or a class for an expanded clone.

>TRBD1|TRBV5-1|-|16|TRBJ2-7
TGCGCCAGCATCTTGGAACACCGGGACAGTTCCTACGAGCAGTACTTC
CASILEHRDSSYEQYF
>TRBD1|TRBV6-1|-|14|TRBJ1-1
TGTGCTAGCAATGTTGACAGGGGGTACAATGAAGCTTTCTTT
CASNVDRGYNEAFF
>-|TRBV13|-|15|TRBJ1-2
TGTGTCAGCAGCCCCCGTGACGGACACCGCTATGGTTACACCTTC
CVSSPRDGHRYGYTF
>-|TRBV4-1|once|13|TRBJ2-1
TGTGCCAGCAGCCAAGGTTATCGCAATGAGCAGTTCTTC
CASSQGYRNEQFF
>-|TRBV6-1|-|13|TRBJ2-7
TGTGTCAGCAGTGAATGGGTTTTCTACGAGCAATACTTC
CVSSEWVFYEQYF
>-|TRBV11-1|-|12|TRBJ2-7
TGTACCAGCAGCCCTGACTACTACGAGCAATACTTC
CTSSPDYYEQYF
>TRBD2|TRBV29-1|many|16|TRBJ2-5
TGCAGCGTGACGGGGACTAGCGGGAGCTCACAAGAGACCCAGTACTTC
CSVTGTSGSSQETQYF
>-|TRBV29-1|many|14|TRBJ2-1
TGCAGCGCCACGACAGGAGTAAGTTCCAATGGGCAGTTCTTC
CSATTGVSSNGQFF
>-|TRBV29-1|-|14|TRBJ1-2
TGCAGCGTTGTTATGACAGTGAGCTTGGGTGGCTACACCTTC
CSVVMTVSLGGYTF
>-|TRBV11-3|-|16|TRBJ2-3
TGTGTCAGCAGCTACGGGAGCGGGCGAGGCACGGATACGCAGTATTTT
CVSSYGSGRGTDTQYF
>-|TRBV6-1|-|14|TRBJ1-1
TGTGCCAGCGTTAGCCAGAAGTCCCACCCTGAAGCTTTCTTT
CASVSQKSHPEAFF
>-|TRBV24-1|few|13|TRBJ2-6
TGTGCCACCAGAGGGGACGGGGTCAACGTCCTGACCTTC
CATRGDGVNVLTF
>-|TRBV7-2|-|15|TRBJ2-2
TGTGCCAGCAGCTTAACTCGAACGAACACCGGGGAGCTGTTTTTT
CASSLTRTNTGELFF
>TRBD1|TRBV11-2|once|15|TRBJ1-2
TGTGCCAGCGGTCGCAGGGGGCGCGGGGACTATGGCCACACCTTC
CASGRRGRGDYGHTF
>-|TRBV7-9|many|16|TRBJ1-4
TGTGCCAGCAGCTTGGAGGGGATTGCAACTAATGAAAAACTGTTTTTT
CASSLEGIATNEKLFF
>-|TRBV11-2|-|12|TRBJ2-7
TGTGGCAGCAGCTTACTCTCCTACGAGCAGTACTTC
CGSSLLSYEQYF
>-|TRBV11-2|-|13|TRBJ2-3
TGTGCCAACAGCTTAGCGCCGGGGGATACGCAGTATTTT
CANSLAPGDTQYF
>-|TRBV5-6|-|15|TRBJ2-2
TGTGCCAGCAGCTTGGCATCCAGAGGCACCGGGGAATTGTTTTTT
CASSLASRGTGELFF
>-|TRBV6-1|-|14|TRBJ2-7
TGTGTCAGCAGTGATTCACATCCTGGATCCGAGCAGTACTTC
CVSSDSHPGSEQYF
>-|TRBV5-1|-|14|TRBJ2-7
TGCGCCAGCAGCTTCGACAGGTTTCGGCGAGAGCATTACTTC
CASSFDRFRREHYF
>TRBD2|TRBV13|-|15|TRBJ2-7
TGTGCCAGCAGCTTAATGACTAGCGACTCCTACGAGCAGTACTTC
CASSLMTSDSYEQYF
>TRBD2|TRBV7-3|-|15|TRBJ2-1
TGTGCCAGTAGCTTGACTAGCGGGACGAACAATGAGCGGTTCTTC
CASSLTSGTNNERFF
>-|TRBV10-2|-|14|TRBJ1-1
TGCGCTAGCAGCGAGTCGAAGGCGGGTACTGAAGCCCTCTTT
CASSESKAGTEALF
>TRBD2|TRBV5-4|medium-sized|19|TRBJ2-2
TGTGCCAGCAGCTTGGCCTGGGGGACTAGCGGGGCGAACACCGGGGAGCTGTTTTTT
CASSLAWGTSGANTGELFF
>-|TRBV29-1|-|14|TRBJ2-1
TGCAGCGCCGCGACAGGAGTGAGTTCCAATGAGCTCTTCTTC
CSAATGVSSNELFF
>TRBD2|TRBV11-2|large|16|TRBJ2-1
TGTGCCAGCAGCACCTCTCTAGCGGGAGGATACAATGAGCAGTTCTTC
CASSTSLAGGYNEQFF
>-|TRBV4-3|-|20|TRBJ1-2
TGCACCAGCAGCCTAGGCGGAGGAAGGGGCAGGACCGCTACTAACTATGGCTACACCTTC
CTSSLGGGRGRTATNYGYTF
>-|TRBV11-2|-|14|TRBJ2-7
TGTGCCAGCAGCTTAGTAAATGGGAGCTACGAGCACTACTTC
CASSLVNGSYEHYF
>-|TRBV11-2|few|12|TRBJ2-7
TGTGCCTGCAGCTACTACGACTACGGGCAGTACTTC
CACSYYDYGQYF
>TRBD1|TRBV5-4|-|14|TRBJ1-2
TGTGCCAGCAGCCGGACAGGACTTATGGGTGACTACACTTTC
CASSRTGLMGDYTF
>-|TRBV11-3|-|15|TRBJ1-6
TGTGGCAGCAGCTTTAAGTGTAGCTATAATTCACCCATCCACTTT
CGSSFKCSYNSPIHF
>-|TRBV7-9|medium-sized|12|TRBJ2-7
TGTGCCAGCAGCGCGGACACCTACGAGCAGTACTTC
CASSADTYEQYF
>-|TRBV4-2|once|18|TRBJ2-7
TGTGCCAGCAACCAGGAACACCTAGGGCAGGGGGGACCGGGCGAGCAGTACTTC
CASNQEHLGQGGPGEQYF
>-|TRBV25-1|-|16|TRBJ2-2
TGTACCCTTCATGACGCTTCGTCGCCTTACGCCGGGGAGCTGTTTTTT
CTLHDASSPYAGELFF
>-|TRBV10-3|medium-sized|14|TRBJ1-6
TGTGCCATCACCCGAACGCCCGATAATTCACCCCTCCACTTT
CAITRTPDNSPLHF
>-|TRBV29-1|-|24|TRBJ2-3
TGCAGCGTAGAGCGGATACAAGGCCGACAGGGTTCTGCGGAAACTAGCGGAGGCACAGATACACAGTATTTT
CSVERIQGRQGSAETSGGTDTQYF
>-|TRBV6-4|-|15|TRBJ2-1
TGTGCCAGCAGCCTCGACTTAAGCTCCTGCAATGAGCAGTTCTTC
CASSLDLSSCNEQFF
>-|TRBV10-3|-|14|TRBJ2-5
TGTGCCATCAGTAACGAGATCGCACAAGAGACCCAGTACTTC
CAISNEIAQETQYF
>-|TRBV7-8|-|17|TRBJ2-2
TGTTCCAACAATTCGCGGGGCCACACGCCGAACACTGGGGAGCTGTTTTTT
CSNNSRGHTPNTGELFF
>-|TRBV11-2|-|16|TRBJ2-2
TGTGCCAGCAGCCCTGTTCCCCAATTGAATACCGGGGAGCTGTTTTTT
CASSPVPQLNTGELFF
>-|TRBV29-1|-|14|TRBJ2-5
TGCAGCGTTGCCCTCTCCGGGACTGGACGAACCCAGTACTTC
CSVALSGTGRTQYF
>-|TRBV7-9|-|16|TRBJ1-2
TGTGCCAGCAGCTTAGCGTCCCGAGGCCGGACGAATGGTTACACCTTC
CASSLASRGRTNGYTF
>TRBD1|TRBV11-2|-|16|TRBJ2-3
TGTGCCATCTGCCGGACACGACAGGGAAGGGGAGATACGCAGTATTTT
CAICRTRQGRGDTQYF
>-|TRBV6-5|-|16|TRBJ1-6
TGTGTCAGCAGTAAACATTCTGTCATATATAATTCACCCCTCCACTTT
CVSSKHSVIYNSPLHF
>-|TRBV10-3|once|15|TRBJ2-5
TGTGCCATCAATGAGTTGGCTACCAGACAAGGGACCCAGTACTTC
CAINELATRQGTQYF